A selection of T cell receptor beta chains follows, all from one sample in a study of shared clonotypes between healthy human individuals. TCRdb's table, derived via immunoSEQ multiplex PCR, lists solely in-frame clones and lacks some. The sample shows 110,000 or so clones, 68% of them seen only once. The sample comprised memory CD8+ T cells sorted from blood. These receptors originate from a woman in her twenties or thirties in good health. CDR3s include the opening cysteine and the closing phenylalanine or tryptophan. D genes are given only for firm matches. A clone size is listed for some rows: how often the clone was seen (once, few, many), or a class if it is expanded.

clone size	V gene	J gene	D gene	CDR3 protein	CDR3 DNA
.	TRBV7-9	TRBJ2-7	TRBD1	CASSLGTGGLKEQYF	TGTGCCAGCAGCTTAGGGACAGGGGGCTTGAAGGAGCAGTACTTC
.	TRBV23-1	TRBJ1-3	.	CTEGFAGNTIYF	TGTACTGAGGGATTTGCTGGAAACACCATATATTTT
.	TRBV4-1	TRBJ2-7	TRBD2	CASSQGSASGYEQYF	TGCGCCAGCAGCCAAGGTTCTGCTAGCGGGTACGAGCAGTACTTC
many	TRBV15	TRBJ2-7	TRBD1	CATSRGSGQGQYEQYF	TGTGCCACCAGCAGAGGGTCAGGACAGGGTCAGTACGAGCAGTACTTC
.	TRBV7-9	TRBJ2-7	TRBD2	CASSLAQGLAYEQYF	TGTGCCAGCAGCCTCGCACAGGGACTAGCCTACGAGCAGTACTTC
.	TRBV27	TRBJ1-4	.	CASSLSVATNEKLFF	TGTGCCAGCAGTTTATCTGTTGCAACTAATGAAAAACTGTTTTTT
.	TRBV28	TRBJ2-2	.	CASSPTTRGGTGELFF	TGTGCCAGCAGTCCGACTACAAGGGGAGGCACCGGGGAGCTGTTTTTT
once	TRBV28	TRBJ2-5	.	CASSLFPGHRETQYF	TGTGCCAGCAGTTTATTCCCGGGACATCGGGAGACCCAGTACTTC
.	TRBV21-1	TRBJ2-7	.	CASSNPTRTTFYEQYF	TGTGCCAGCAGCAATCCCACCCGGACCACGTTCTACGAGCAGTACTTC
.	TRBV5-1	TRBJ1-5	.	CASSLLSPGNQPQHF	TGCGCCAGCAGCTTGTTGTCTCCAGGCAATCAGCCCCAGCATTTT
once	TRBV5-6	TRBJ1-1	.	CASRPWGMGNTEAFF	TGTGCCAGCAGGCCATGGGGGATGGGGAACACTGAAGCTTTCTTT
.	TRBV27	TRBJ2-1	TRBD2	CASSGGAGGNEQFF	TGTGCCAGCAGTGGAGGAGCGGGAGGTAATGAGCAGTTCTTC
.	TRBV7-9	TRBJ2-7	TRBD1	CASSTGQGLAYEQYF	TGTGCCAGCAGCACGGGACAGGGGTTGGCCTACGAGCAGTACTTC
.	TRBV7-8	TRBJ2-5	TRBD2	CASSPDLIAGDETQYF	TGTGCCAGCAGCCCCGACCTGATAGCGGGAGATGAGACCCAGTACTTC
.	TRBV28	TRBJ2-7	.	CASSYTPSRGYEQYF	TGTGCCAGCAGTTACACCCCTTCCCGAGGATACGAGCAGTACTTC
.	TRBV27	TRBJ2-7	.	CASSHLQDPSYEQYF	TGTGCCAGCAGTCACCTCCAGGACCCTTCCTACGAGCAGTACTTC
few	TRBV2	TRBJ1-5	.	CASRPQVESNQPQHF	TGTGCCAGCAGGCCTCAGGTGGAGAGCAATCAGCCCCAGCATTTT
.	TRBV1	TRBJ2-3	.	CTSSPSGAEAIGTDTQYF	TGCACCAGCAGCCCTAGCGGCGCAGAAGCGATAGGGACAGATACGCAGTATTTT
few	TRBV7-8	TRBJ1-4	.	CASSSEVVTNEKLFF	TGTGCCAGCAGCTCAGAAGTTGTAACTAATGAAAAACTGTTTTTT
.	TRBV19	TRBJ2-7	.	CASSKSGPYEQYF	TGTGCCAGTAGTAAATCTGGCCCCTACGAGCAGTACTTC
.	TRBV29-1	TRBJ2-7	.	CSGHFGYEQYF	TGCAGCGGCCACTTCGGTTACGAGCAGTACTTC
.	TRBV30	TRBJ2-2	TRBD1	CAWRERGLVSGELFF	TGTGCCTGGAGAGAGAGGGGGCTGGTGTCCGGGGAGCTGTTTTTT